The 9 T cell receptor beta chains listed next were all sequenced from one sample in a study of shared clonotypes between healthy human individuals. Profiled with immunoSEQ multiplex PCR; TCRdb holds only in-frame clones, not every one. The profile covers more than 600,000 clones, with 90% to 95% appearing a single time and 24% taken by the ten largest. Cells designated naive CD8 were CD45RO-negative and were positively selected for CCR7, with terminally differentiated effector memory CD45RA+ cells excluded. Sequenced sample: naive CD8+ T cells sorted from blood. These receptors came from a man between 25 and 39 years old in good health.

The chain combines TRBV7-9 with TRBJ1-2; no clear D. CDR3 length: 12 residues. Germline values: CDR1 SEHNR, CDR2 FQNEAQ (reference sequence). V shed 4 bases and J shed 3 bases, with 6 bases lying between them. The CDR3 loop reads CASSSLDYGYTF. The CDR3 region has the DNA TGTGCCAGCAGCTCCCTCGACTATGGCTACACCTTC.

This clone was counted a few times. The genes are TRBV5-8 and TRBJ2-2, with 10 bases fitting TRBD1. The CDR3 extends over 13 amino acids. CDR1 is SGHTS and CDR2 is YDEGEE in the germline V gene. With V trimmed by 3 bases and J by 9 bases, 2 bases remained unmatched. The CDR3 reads CASSWGQGRELFF. DNA for the CDR3: TGTGCCAGCAGCTGGGGACAGGGGCGGGAGCTGTTTTTT.

The chain carries TRBV4-1 and TRBJ1-3, with a tentative D call TRBD1 (5 bases). Trimming shortened V by 3 bases and J by 0 bases, and 15 bases separated the two germline ends. CDR1 is MGHRA and CDR2 is YSYEKL in the germline V gene. This CDR3 has 17 residues. In DNA, the CDR3 is TGCGCCAGCAGCCAGGCGGGGACTACCGACTCTGGAAACACCATATATTTT. Translating it yields CASSQAGTTDSGNTIYF.

V is TRBV6-6 and J is TRBJ2-7; TRBD1 matches at 7 bases. The CDR3 is 12 residues long. V shed 6 bases, J shed 4 bases, and the junction held 3 bases outside the gene matches. The germline CDR1 and CDR2 sequences are MNHNY and SVGAGI (reference sequence). The CDR3 sequence is CASRGTAYEQYF. CDR3 DNA sequence: TGTGCCAGCAGAGGGACAGCTTACGAGCAGTACTTC.

The CDR3 here is CASRGSSGNTIYF. CDR3 bases: TGTGCCAGCAGAGGCAGCTCTGGAAACACCATATATTTT. This chain joins TRBV9 and TRBJ1-3; the D is unclear. CDR3 length equals 13 residues. Germline-derived CDR1 and CDR2 are SGDLS and YYNGEE. Between the trimmed V and J ends, which lost 5 bases and 0 bases, there was a span of 6 bases.

This rearrangement joins TRBV29-1 to TRBJ2-1; tentatively, D is TRBD1 (7 bases). With 4 bases removed from V and 0 bases from J, the gap between germline ends came to 13 bases. The CDR3 has 15 residues. Germline V gives CDR1 SQVTM, CDR2 ANQGSEA. The CDR3 region has the DNA TGCAGCGTTGTTGGGAGGACAGGCTCCTACAATGAGCAGTTCTTC. This codes for CSVVGRTGSYNEQFF.

The V and J genes are TRBV19 and TRBJ2-7, with 10 bases matching TRBD1. CDR1 and CDR2 from the germline V gene are LNHDA and SQIVND (reference sequence). V shed 6 bases and J 2 bases; nucleotides not matched to a gene: 1. This CDR3 has 13 residues. CDR3 bases: TGTGCCAGTAGAGGGACAGGGGCCTACGAGCAGTACTTC. Amino acid sequence: CASRGTGAYEQYF.

V is TRBV14 and J is TRBJ2-3, with no clear D. The germline gives CDR1 SGHDN, CDR2 FVKESK. V was pared by 2 bases and J by 4 bases, with 4 bases between. The CDR3 is 12 amino acids. The CDR3 sequence is CASSQLSDTQYF. CDR3 DNA sequence: TGTGCCAGCAGCCAACTCTCAGATACGCAGTATTTT. The complete variable domain, with remaining parts taken from reference TRBV14 and TRBJ2-3, reads EAGVTQFPSHSVIEKGQTVTLRCDPISGHDNLYWYRRVMGKEIKFLLHFVKESKQDESGMPNNRFLAERTGGTYSTLKVQPAELEDSGVYFCASSQLSDTQYFGPGTRLTVL.

This rearrangement joins TRBV6-6 to TRBJ1-2, with 7 bases identical to TRBD1. Per germline, CDR1 MNHNY and CDR2 SVGAGI (reference sequence). CDR3 length: 15 amino acids. Trimming at V came to 4 bases and at J to 2 bases, leaving 7 bases not matched to a gene. In DNA form, the CDR3 reads TGTGCCAGCAGTTCTTTAAGGGACAGAAACTATGGCTACACCTTC. Its translation: CASSSLRDRNYGYTF.